A single sample gave rise to the 8 T cell receptor beta chains below, sequenced in a study of cytomegalovirus exposure and HLA in healthy donors. The study ran its PCR with 60 Vbeta and 13 Jbeta primers. Assay: immunoSEQ multiplex PCR; the TCRdb copy retains only in-frame clones and omits some. This table has approximately 130,000 clones, about 79% appearing once. Sequenced sample: PBMCs. These receptors were collected from a female donor in good health and CMV-seropositive.

V gene TRBV4-1 combines with J gene TRBJ1-1; TRBD1 is a possible D gene (6 bases). The germline V gene has CDR1 MGHRA and CDR2 YSYEKL. The CDR3 runs 14 residues. V lost 1 base and J lost 6, with 12 bases in between. CDR3 residues: CASSQGVGGAEAFF. The CDR3 bases are TGCGCCAGCAGCCAAGGTGTAGGGGGAGCTGAAGCTTTCTTT.

V gene TRBV18 combines with J gene TRBJ2-7, with 10 nucleotides matching TRBD2. From germline, CDR1 is KGHSH and CDR2 LQKENI. V shed 0 bases, J shed 6 bases, and the junction held 8 bases outside the gene matches. This CDR3 has 16 residues. DNA for the CDR3: TGTGCCAGCTCACCACCCTCCGCTAGCGGGAGAGGCGAGCAGTACTTC. It codes for CASSPPSASGRGEQYF. The entire variable domain, with the rest obtained from reference TRBV18 and TRBJ2-7, is as follows: NAGVMQNPRHLVRRRGQEARLRCSPMKGHSHVYWYRQLPEEGLKFMVYLQKENIIDESGMPKERFSAEFPKEGPSILRIQQVVRGDSAAYFCASSPPSASGRGEQYFGPGTRLTVT.

Only one count was recorded for this clone. The J gene is TRBJ1-5, the V gene TRBV5-8; perhaps TRBD1 as D (5 bases). The V and J ends lost 3 bases and 1 base respectively, with 14 bases between them. The germline CDR1 and CDR2 sequences are SGHTS and YDEGEE. The CDR3 runs 16 residues. The CDR3 nucleotides are TGTGCCAGCAGCTCCCTCCCAGGGCTCAGCAATCAGCCCCAGCATTTT. Protein product: CASSSLPGLSNQPQHF.

The DNA of the CDR3 is TGCAGCGCCCCGGGGGGAGATTACAATGAGCAGTTCTTC. It specifies CSAPGGDYNEQFF. This chain connects TRBV29-1 to TRBJ2-1, with 7 positions matching TRBD2. CDR1 SQVTM and CDR2 ANQGSEA come from the germline V gene. The CDR3 has 13 residues. V shed 7 bases and J 4 bases; nucleotides not matched to a gene: 7.

The genes are TRBV7-2 and TRBJ1-5, with D perhaps TRBD1 (5 bases). The CDR3 sequence is 15 residues long. Trimming took off 5 bases at V and 3 bases at J, with 14 bases between the two ends. Germline loops: CDR1 SGHTA, CDR2 FQGNSA. The DNA of the CDR3 is TGTGCCAGCAGCCAAAGTAGGGGCGACAATCAGCCCCAGCATTTT. Residues: CASSQSRGDNQPQHF.

The V call is TRBV7-9, the J call TRBJ1-1; TRBD1 is a possible D gene (5 bases). Germline V CDR1 and CDR2: SEHNR, FQNEAQ (reference sequence). Trimming removed 5 bases at V and 6 bases at J, with 16 bases between. This CDR3 has 14 residues. Here the CDR3 reads CASSVAGNDAEAFF. Here the CDR3 DNA reads TGTGCCAGCAGCGTCGCAGGGAATGACGCTGAAGCTTTCTTT.

The chain employs TRBV25-1 and TRBJ1-2; 7 bases match TRBD1. Germline V gene lookup returns CDR1 MGHDK and CDR2 SYGVNS. The CDR3 loop spans 13 amino acids. Trimming took 8 bases from V and 4 from J; bases not matched to a gene: 7. The CDR3 spells CASGPTGFYGYTF. The CDR3 DNA reads as TGTGCCAGCGGCCCGACAGGGTTCTATGGCTACACCTTC.

The rearrangement joins TRBV6-5 to TRBJ1-6; maybe TRBD1 (5 bases). V was trimmed by 2 bases and J by 7 bases, leaving 15 bases between them. Per the germline V gene, CDR1 is MNHEY and CDR2 is SVGAGI. The CDR3 consists of 16 residues. The CDR3 nucleotides are TGTGCCAGCAGTTACGGGCAGGGAAGCTACAATTCACCCCTCCACTTT. The encoded protein is CASSYGQGSYNSPLHF.